This T cell receptor beta chain derives from a study of blood T cell repertoires in COVID-19. Looking at the study overall: Acute and convalescent COVID-19 samples came from the United States, Italy and Spain. The analysed material was cDNA or gDNA that came from T cells, B-cell-depleted T cells, or PBMCs.

Per the original data handling: Nucleated cell counts were estimated from reference gene primer amplification. Sequencing was performed with immunoSEQ multiplex PCR; in TCRdb, only in-frame clones are kept and a portion is missing. From that table come the V and J calls and clone size; the DNA was used to work out D and trimming. This sample has some 99,000 clones, with approximately 72% found just once. V lost 3 bases and J 3 bases, leaving 11 bases between the germline ends. The germline V gene encodes CDR1 DFQATT and CDR2 SNEGSKA (reference sequence). The CDR3 spans 13 residues. The sequence was obtained from a man between 70 and 80 years old with acute or convalescent COVID-19. The rearrangement joins TRBV20-1 to TRBJ1-2, with D possibly matching TRBD1 (5 bases). The sample taken for sequencing was peripheral blood. The CDR3 loop is CSASHWGDYGYTF. CDR3 bases: TGCAGTGCTAGTCATTGGGGGGACTATGGCTACACCTTC.